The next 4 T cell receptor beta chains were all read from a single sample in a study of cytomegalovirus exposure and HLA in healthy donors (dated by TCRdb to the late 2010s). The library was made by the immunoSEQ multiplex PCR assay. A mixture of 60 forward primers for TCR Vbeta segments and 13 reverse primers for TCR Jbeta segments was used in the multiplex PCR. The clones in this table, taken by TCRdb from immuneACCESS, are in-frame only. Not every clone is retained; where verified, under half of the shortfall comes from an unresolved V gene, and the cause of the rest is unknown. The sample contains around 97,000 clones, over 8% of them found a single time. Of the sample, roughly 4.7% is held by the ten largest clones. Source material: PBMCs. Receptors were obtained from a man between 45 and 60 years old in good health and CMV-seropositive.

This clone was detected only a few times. The CDR3 DNA reads TGTGCCAGCACCCTCCTGTATGATGAGGCCGAGGACACTGAAGCTTTCTTT. Amino acid sequence: CASTLLYDEAEDTEAFF. This sequence joins TRBV27 and TRBJ1-1; no clear D gene. With 7 bases removed from V and 3 bases from J, the gap between germline ends came to 24 bases. Germline values: CDR1 MNHEY, CDR2 SMNVEV (reference sequence). This CDR3 spans 17 amino acids.

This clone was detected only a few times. CDR3 sequence reads: CASSSEGGEQPQHF. In nucleotides, the CDR3 is TGTGCCAGCAGTTCCGAGGGGGGGGAACAGCCCCAGCATTTT. The chain employs TRBV6-6 and TRBJ1-5; D is perhaps TRBD1 (6 bases). This CDR3 comprises 14 residues. Germline CDR1 and CDR2: MNHNY and SVGAGI (reference sequence). Trimming cost V 4 bases and J 7 bases, with 14 bases left between them.

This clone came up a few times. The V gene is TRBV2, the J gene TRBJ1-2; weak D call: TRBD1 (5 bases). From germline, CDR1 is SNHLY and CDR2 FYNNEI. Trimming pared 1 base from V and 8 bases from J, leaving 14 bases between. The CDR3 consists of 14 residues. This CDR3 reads CASSEEGRVVGYTF. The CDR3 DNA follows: TGTGCCAGCAGTGAAGAAGGCAGGGTAGTGGGCTACACCTTC.

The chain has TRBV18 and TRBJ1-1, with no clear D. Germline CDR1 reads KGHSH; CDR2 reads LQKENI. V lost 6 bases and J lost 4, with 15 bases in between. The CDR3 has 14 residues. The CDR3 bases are TGTGCCAGCTCCCCAGAGGACGGGGTCACTGAAGCTTTCTTT. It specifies CASSPEDGVTEAFF.